The rows below give T cell receptor beta chains drawn from one sample of a study of cytomegalovirus exposure and HLA in healthy donors. Sequenced by immunoSEQ multiplex PCR; TCRdb stores in-frame clones only, minus some. The sample lists about 86,000 clones; approximately 74% were seen once. The sample was PBMCs. The receptors originated from a woman in her forties or fifties in good health and CMV-seropositive. The CDR3 runs from the conserved cysteine through the conserved F or W. A D gene is named only where the DNA matches it firmly. Part of the rows lack a size; the others show once, few, many or a class for expanded clones.

d_gene	v_gene	abundance	j_gene	CDR3aa	CDR3nt
TRBD1	TRBV5-5	-	TRBJ1-2	CASSLALGQGHYGYTF	TGTGCCAGCAGCTTGGCCCTGGGACAGGGACACTATGGCTACACCTTC
-	TRBV7-3	-	TRBJ1-2	CASSPRTTGFDGYTF	TGTGCCAGCAGCCCCCGCACCACGGGATTCGATGGCTACACCTTC
-	TRBV30	-	TRBJ1-3	CAWSRGASSPIYF	TGTGCCTGGTCACGGGGGGCCTCCAGTCCCATATATTTT
TRBD1	TRBV9	-	TRBJ2-7	CASSRQGGEQYF	TGTGCCAGCAGCCGACAGGGGGGGGAGCAGTACTTC
-	TRBV5-5	-	TRBJ2-7	CASSATYEQYF	TGTGCCAGCAGCGCTACCTACGAGCAGTACTTC
TRBD2	TRBV5-5	few	TRBJ2-7	CASSRTSGAYEQYF	TGTGCCAGCAGCAGGACTAGCGGAGCCTACGAGCAGTACTTC
-	TRBV9	-	TRBJ1-1	CASSANRDKDTEAFF	TGTGCCAGCAGCGCGAACAGGGACAAGGACACTGAAGCTTTCTTT
TRBD2	TRBV11-3	few	TRBJ2-3	CASSSTSGSGTDTQYF	TGTGCCAGCAGCTCCACTAGCGGGAGTGGAACAGATACGCAGTATTTT
-	TRBV28	-	TRBJ1-5	CASSLRSPQPQHF	TGTGCCAGCAGTTTGAGAAGCCCTCAGCCCCAGCATTTT
-	TRBV27	-	TRBJ1-2	CASSLGGTLANYGYTF	TGTGCCAGCAGTTTGGGGGGGACACTAGCTAACTATGGCTACACCTTC
-	TRBV5-5	-	TRBJ2-1	CASSLGHGGAYNEQFF	TGTGCCAGCAGCTTGGGACACGGAGGGGCCTACAATGAGCAGTTCTTC
TRBD1	TRBV4-1	few	TRBJ1-2	CASSLAGTEGYGYTF	TGCGCCAGCAGTTTGGCCGGGACAGAAGGCTATGGCTACACCTTC
-	TRBV19	-	TRBJ1-5	CASSIGINQPQHF	TGTGCCAGTAGTATCGGGATCAATCAGCCCCAGCATTTT
TRBD1	TRBV6-1	once	TRBJ1-2	CASSRDSPDGYTF	TGTGCCAGCAGTCGGGACAGCCCAGATGGCTACACCTTC
TRBD2	TRBV5-1	-	TRBJ2-5	CASSTTSGRAWQETQYF	TGCGCCAGCAGCACCACTAGCGGGAGGGCGTGGCAAGAGACCCAGTACTTC
-	TRBV7-8	few	TRBJ2-7	CASSPPSARDYEQYF	TGTGCCAGCAGCCCACCTTCGGCGCGGGATTACGAGCAGTACTTC
-	TRBV18	-	TRBJ2-5	CASSPDIQETQYF	TGTGCCAGCTCACCAGACATCCAAGAGACCCAGTACTTC
-	TRBV6-4	-	TRBJ2-3	CASSERGKADTQYF	TGTGCCAGCAGTGAACGCGGGAAGGCGGATACGCAGTATTTT
TRBD2	TRBV2	-	TRBJ2-2	CASVAGVDTGELFF	TGTGCCAGCGTAGCGGGAGTAGATACCGGGGAGCTGTTTTTT
-	TRBV7-2	-	TRBJ2-3	CASTPSASTDTQYF	TGTGCCAGCACCCCTAGCGCCAGCACAGATACGCAGTATTTT
-	TRBV15	-	TRBJ1-4	CATSRALLLTNEKLFF	TGTGCCACCAGCAGAGCCCTACTCCTCACTAATGAAAAACTGTTTTTT
TRBD1	TRBV7-6	-	TRBJ2-5	CASSLSQGKETQYF	TGTGCCAGCAGCTTATCACAGGGGAAAGAGACCCAGTACTTC
TRBD2	TRBV6-5	-	TRBJ2-1	CASIKREGQNEQFF	TGTGCCAGCATCAAGCGGGAGGGCCAGAATGAGCAGTTCTTC
-	TRBV6-5	-	TRBJ2-7	CASSFRYEQYF	TGTGCCAGCAGTTTCAGATACGAGCAGTACTTC
-	TRBV7-3	-	TRBJ2-3	CASSFTATDTQYF	TGTGCCAGCAGCTTCACAGCAACAGATACGCAGTATTTT
-	TRBV10-3	-	TRBJ1-2	CAIDRTNYGYTF	TGTGCCATCGACAGGACGAACTATGGCTACACCTTC
-	TRBV6-5	-	TRBJ2-7	CASSYSRGGGSDEQYF	TGTGCCAGCAGTTACTCGAGGGGAGGTGGTTCGGACGAGCAGTACTTC
TRBD2	TRBV9	-	TRBJ2-5	CASSVDRAGSQETQYF	TGTGCCAGCAGCGTAGATCGAGCGGGGTCCCAAGAGACCCAGTACTTC
-	TRBV5-1	-	TRBJ2-3	CASSLDQDTQYF	TGCGCCAGCAGCTTGGATCAGGATACGCAGTATTTT
-	TRBV6-1	-	TRBJ1-5	CASRERSNQPQHF	TGTGCCAGCCGGGAAAGAAGCAATCAGCCCCAGCATTTT
TRBD2	TRBV30	-	TRBJ2-3	CAWSAPLAGETKSTDTQYF	TGTGCCTGGAGCGCCCCTCTAGCGGGAGAGACCAAGAGCACAGATACGCAGTATTTT
-	TRBV6-6	-	TRBJ1-5	CASSLPGGGRDQPQHF	TGTGCCAGCAGTCTCCCAGGTGGAGGGAGAGATCAGCCCCAGCATTTT
-	TRBV19	-	TRBJ2-1	CASSIGLGGYNEQFF	TGTGCCAGTAGTATTGGTCTCGGGGGCTACAATGAGCAGTTCTTC
-	TRBV2	-	TRBJ2-1	CASSDQGYGQFF	TGTGCCAGCAGTGATCAGGGTTATGGGCAGTTCTTC
TRBD1	TRBV6-4	few	TRBJ1-5	CASSEGQGQPQHF	TGTGCCAGCAGTGAAGGACAGGGGCAGCCCCAGCATTTT